This T cell receptor (beta chain) was obtained from a study of blood T cell repertoires in COVID-19. Clones were sequenced by immunoSEQ multiplex PCR, and TCRdb holds only the in-frame ones, with some missing. The repertoire holds 200,000 to 300,000 clones, roughly 86% seen once, with roughly 9.8% in the top ten. The specimen sequenced was peripheral blood. The receptor was derived from a man between 35 and 55 years old who had recovered from COVID-19.

As DNA, the CDR3 is TGCAGTGCTAGTGGGGACATCCTTGAAGCTTTCTTT. This gives the protein CSASGDILEAFF. The chain is built from TRBV20-1 and TRBJ1-1; tentatively, D is TRBD1 (6 bases). CDR1 is DFQATT and CDR2 is SNEGSKA in the germline V gene (reference sequence). The CDR3 consists of 12 residues. V lost 3 bases and J 7 bases, leaving 12 bases between the germline ends.